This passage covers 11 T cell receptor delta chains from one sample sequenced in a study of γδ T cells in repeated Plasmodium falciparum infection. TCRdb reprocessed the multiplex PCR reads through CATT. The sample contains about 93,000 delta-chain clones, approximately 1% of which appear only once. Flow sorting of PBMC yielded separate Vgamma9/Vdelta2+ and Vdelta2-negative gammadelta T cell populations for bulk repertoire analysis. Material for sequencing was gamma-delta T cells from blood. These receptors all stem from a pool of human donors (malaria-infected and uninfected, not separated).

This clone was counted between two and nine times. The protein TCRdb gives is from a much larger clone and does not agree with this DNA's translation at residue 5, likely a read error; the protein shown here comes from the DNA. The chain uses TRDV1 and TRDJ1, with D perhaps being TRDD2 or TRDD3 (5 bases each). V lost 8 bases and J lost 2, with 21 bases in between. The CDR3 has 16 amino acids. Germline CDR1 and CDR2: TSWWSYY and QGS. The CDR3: CALLRGWPSGTDKLIF. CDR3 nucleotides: TGTGCTCTTCTAAGGGGGTGGCCTTCGGGAACCGATAAACTCATCTTT.

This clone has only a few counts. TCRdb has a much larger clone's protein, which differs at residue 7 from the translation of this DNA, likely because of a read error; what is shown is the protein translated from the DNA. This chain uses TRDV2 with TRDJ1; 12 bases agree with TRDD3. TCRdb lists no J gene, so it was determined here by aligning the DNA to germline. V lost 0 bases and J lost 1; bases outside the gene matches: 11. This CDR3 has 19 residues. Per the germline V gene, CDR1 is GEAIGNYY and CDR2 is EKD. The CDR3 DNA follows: TGTGCCTGTGACACCACTACCGTACTGGGGGATACTGCCACCGATAAACTCATCTTT. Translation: CACDTTTVLGDTATDKLIF.

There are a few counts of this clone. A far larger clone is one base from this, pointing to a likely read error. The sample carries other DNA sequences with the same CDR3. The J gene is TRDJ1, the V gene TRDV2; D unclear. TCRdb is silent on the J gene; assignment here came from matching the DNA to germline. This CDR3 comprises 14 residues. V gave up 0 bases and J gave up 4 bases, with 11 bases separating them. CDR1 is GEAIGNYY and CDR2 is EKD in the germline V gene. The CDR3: CACDTAPEGDKLIF. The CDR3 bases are TGTGCCTGTGACACCGCCCCCGAGGGCGATAAACTCATCTTT.

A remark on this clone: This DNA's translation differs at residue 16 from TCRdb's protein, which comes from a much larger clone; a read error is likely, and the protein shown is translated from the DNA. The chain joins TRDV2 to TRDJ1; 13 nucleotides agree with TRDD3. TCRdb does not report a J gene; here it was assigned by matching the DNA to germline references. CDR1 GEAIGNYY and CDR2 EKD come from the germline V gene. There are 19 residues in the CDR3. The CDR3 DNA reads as TGTGCCTGTGACACCGTGGTACTGGGGGATACGAAATACACCGATGAACTCATCTTT. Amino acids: CACDTVVLGDTKYTDELIF.

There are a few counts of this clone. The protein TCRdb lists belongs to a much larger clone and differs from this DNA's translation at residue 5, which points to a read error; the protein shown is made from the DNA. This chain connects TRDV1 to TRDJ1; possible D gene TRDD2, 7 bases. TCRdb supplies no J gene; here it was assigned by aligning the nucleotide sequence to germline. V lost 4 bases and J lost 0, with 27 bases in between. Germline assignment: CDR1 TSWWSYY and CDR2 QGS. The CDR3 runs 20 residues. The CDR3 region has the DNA TGTGCTCTTGGGGGAAGTTCCTACTCTGGGGATCCAGCTTACACCGATAAACTCATCTTT. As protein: CALGGSSYSGDPAYTDKLIF.

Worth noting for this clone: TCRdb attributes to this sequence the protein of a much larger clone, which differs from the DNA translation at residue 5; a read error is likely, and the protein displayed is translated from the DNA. The CDR3 loop is CALGKLLSQKLIF. DNA for the CDR3: TGTGCTCTTGGGAAACTCTTGTCTCAAAAACTCATCTTT. This rearrangement joins TRDV1 to TRDJ1, with D uncertain. This CDR3 contains 13 residues. Per the germline V gene, CDR1 is TSWWSYY and CDR2 is QGS.

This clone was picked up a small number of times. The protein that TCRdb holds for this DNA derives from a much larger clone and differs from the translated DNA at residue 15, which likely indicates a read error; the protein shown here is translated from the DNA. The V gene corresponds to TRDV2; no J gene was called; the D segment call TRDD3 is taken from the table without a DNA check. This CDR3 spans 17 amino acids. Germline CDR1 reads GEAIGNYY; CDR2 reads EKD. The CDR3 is CACDTGGDYRYTDKHIF. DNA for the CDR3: TGTGCCTGTGACACTGGGGGGGATTACCGGTACACCGATAAACACATCTTT.

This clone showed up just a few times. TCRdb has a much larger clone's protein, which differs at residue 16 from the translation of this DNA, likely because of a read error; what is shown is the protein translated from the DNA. This CDR3 is CACDTVTNLARTDKLTF. The CDR3 DNA reads as TGTGCCTGTGACACCGTCACGAACTTGGCCCGTACGGATAAACTCACCTTT. The V segment is TRDV2, and no J call was made; the table assigns TRDD3, which was not confirmed against the DNA. This CDR3 region has 17 residues. CDR1 and CDR2 (germline): GEAIGNYY, EKD.

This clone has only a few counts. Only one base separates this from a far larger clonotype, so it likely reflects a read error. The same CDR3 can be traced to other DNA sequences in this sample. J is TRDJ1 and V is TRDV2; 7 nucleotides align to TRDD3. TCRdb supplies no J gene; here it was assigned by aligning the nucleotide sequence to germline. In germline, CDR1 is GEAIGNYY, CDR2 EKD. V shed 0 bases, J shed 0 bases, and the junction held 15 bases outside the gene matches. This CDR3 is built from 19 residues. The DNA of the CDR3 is TGTGCCTGTGACACCGTAGGCAGTGTGGTGGGGGACCACACCGATAAACTCATCTTT. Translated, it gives CACDTVGSVVGDHTDKLIF.

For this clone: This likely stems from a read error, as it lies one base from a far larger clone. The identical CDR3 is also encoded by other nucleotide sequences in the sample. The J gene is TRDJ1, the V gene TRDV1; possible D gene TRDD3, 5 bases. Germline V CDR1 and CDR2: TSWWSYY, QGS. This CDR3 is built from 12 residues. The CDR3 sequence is CALGELRYKLIF. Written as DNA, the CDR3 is TGCGCTCTTGGGGAATTGCGGTATAAACTCATCTTT.

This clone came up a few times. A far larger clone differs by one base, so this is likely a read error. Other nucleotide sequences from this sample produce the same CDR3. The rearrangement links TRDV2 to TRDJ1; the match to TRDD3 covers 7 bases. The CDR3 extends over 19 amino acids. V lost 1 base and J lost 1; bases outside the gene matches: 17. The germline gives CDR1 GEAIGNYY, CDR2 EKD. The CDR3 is CACDTVRGISPDSTDKLIF. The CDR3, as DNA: TGTGCCTGTGACACTGTCAGGGGGATTAGTCCGGATAGCACCGATAAACTCATCTTT.